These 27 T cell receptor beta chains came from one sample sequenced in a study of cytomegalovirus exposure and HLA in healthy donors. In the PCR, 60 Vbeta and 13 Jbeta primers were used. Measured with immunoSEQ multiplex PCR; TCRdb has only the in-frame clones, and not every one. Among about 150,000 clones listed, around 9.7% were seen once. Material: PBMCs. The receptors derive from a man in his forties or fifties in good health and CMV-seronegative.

CDR3 protein: CASSFPSRGNEQFF. CDR3 in DNA: TGTGCCAGCAGTTTCCCATCTAGAGGCAATGAGCAGTTCTTC. V usage is TRBV28 and J usage is TRBJ2-1; D is ambiguous. The CDR3 covers 14 residues. The germline gives CDR1 MDHEN, CDR2 SYDVKM. V lost 3 bases to trimming and J lost 6 bases, with 12 bases between them. Full variable domain (remainder filled in from reference TRBV28 and TRBJ2-1): DVKVTQSSRYLVKRTGEKVFLECVQDMDHENMFWYRQDPGLGLRLIYFSYDVKMKEKGDIPEGYSVSREKKERFSLILESASTNQTSMYLCASSFPSRGNEQFFGPGTRLTVL.

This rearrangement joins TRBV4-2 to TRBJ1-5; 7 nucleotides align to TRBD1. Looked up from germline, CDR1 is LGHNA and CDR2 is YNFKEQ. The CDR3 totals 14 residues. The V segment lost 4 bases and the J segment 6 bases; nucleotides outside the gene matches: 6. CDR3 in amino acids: CASSLTGDGQPQHF. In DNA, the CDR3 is TGTGCCAGCAGCCTAACAGGGGACGGTCAGCCCCAGCATTTT.

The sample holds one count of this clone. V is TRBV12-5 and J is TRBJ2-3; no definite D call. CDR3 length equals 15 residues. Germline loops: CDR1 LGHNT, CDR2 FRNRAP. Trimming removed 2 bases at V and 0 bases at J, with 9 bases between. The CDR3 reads CASGLRPGSTDTQYF. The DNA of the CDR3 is TGTGCTAGTGGTTTGAGACCAGGCAGCACAGATACGCAGTATTTT.

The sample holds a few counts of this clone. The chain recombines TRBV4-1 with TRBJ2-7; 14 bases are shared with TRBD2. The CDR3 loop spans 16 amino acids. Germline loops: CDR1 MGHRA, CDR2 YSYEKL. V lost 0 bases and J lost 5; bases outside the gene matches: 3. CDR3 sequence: CASSQEGLAGAHEQYF. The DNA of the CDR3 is TGCGCCAGCAGCCAAGAGGGACTAGCGGGGGCCCACGAGCAGTACTTC.

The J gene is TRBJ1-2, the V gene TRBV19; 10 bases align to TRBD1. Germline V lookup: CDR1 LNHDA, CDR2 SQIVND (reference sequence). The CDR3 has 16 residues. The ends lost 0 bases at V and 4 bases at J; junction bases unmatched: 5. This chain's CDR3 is CASSIDRQGASYGYTF. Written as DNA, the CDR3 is TGTGCCAGTAGTATAGATCGACAGGGGGCAAGCTATGGCTACACCTTC.

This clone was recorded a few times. CDR3 sequence reads: CASTQTSGRQETQYF. The CDR3 region has the DNA TGTGCCAGCACCCAGACTAGCGGGAGACAAGAGACCCAGTACTTC. The chain combines TRBV9 with TRBJ2-5; 12 bases line up with TRBD2. There are 15 residues in the CDR3. The germline CDR1 and CDR2 sequences are SGDLS and YYNGEE. J gave up 2 bases and V 6 bases, and 5 bases lay outside the gene matches.

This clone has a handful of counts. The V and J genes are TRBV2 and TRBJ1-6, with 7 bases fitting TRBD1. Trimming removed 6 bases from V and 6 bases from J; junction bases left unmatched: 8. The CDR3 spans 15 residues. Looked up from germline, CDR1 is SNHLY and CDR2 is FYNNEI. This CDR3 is CASSQQGPRNSPLHF. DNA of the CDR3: TGTGCCAGCAGCCAACAGGGGCCCCGTAATTCACCCCTCCACTTT.

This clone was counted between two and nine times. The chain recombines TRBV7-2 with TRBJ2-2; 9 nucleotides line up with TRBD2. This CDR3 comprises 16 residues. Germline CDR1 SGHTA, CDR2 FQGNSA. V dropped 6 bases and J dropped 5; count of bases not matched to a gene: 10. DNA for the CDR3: TGTGCCAGCAGGGCCCCGGGACTAGCTCGGACCGGGGAGCTGTTTTTT. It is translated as CASRAPGLARTGELFF. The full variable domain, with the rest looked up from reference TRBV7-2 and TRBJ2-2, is GAGVSQSPSNKVTEKGKDVELRCDPISGHTALYWYRQSLGQGLEFLIYFQGNSAPDKSGLPSDRFSAERTGGSVSTLTIQRTQQEDSAVYLCASRAPGLARTGELFFGEGSRLTVL.

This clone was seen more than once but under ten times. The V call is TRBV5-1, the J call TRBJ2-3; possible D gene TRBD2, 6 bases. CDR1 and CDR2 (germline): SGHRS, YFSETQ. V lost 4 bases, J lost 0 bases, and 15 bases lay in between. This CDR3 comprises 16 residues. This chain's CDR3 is CASSLEDGGSTDTQYF. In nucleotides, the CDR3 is TGCGCCAGCAGCCTGGAGGATGGGGGGAGCACAGATACGCAGTATTTT. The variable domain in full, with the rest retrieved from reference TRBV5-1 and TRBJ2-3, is KAGVTQTPRYLIKTRGQQVTLSCSPISGHRSVSWYQQTPGQGLQFLFEYFSETQRNKGNFPGRFSGRQFSNSRSEMNVSTLELGDSALYLCASSLEDGGSTDTQYFGPGTRLTVL.

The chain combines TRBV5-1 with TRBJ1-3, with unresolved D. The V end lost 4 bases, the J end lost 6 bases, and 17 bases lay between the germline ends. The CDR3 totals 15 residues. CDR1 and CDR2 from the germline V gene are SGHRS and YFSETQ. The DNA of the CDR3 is TGCGCCAGCAGCCTCATCGGAGAACGGAAAAACACCATATATTTT. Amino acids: CASSLIGERKNTIYF.

The DNA for the CDR3 is TGCAGTGCTAATGGCCTCCGCACGCAGTATTTT. Translating it yields CSANGLRTQYF. The rearrangement links TRBV20-1 to TRBJ2-3; D gene ambiguous. V lost 4 bases, J lost 9 bases, and 11 bases lay in between. Germline V gene data show CDR1 as DFQATT and CDR2 as SNEGSKA (reference sequence). The CDR3 contains 11 residues.

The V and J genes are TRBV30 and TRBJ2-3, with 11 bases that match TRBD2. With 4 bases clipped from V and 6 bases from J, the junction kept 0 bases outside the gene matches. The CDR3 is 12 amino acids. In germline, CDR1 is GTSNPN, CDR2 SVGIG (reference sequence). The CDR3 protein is CAWTSGGDTQYF. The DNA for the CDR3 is TGTGCCTGGACTAGCGGGGGGGATACGCAGTATTTT.

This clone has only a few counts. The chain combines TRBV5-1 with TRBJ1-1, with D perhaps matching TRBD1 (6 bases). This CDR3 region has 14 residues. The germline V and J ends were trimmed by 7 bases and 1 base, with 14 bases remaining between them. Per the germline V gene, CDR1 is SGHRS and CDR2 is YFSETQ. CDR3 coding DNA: TGCGCCAGCGGTCCGGGACACCCGAACACTGAAGCTTTCTTT. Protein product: CASGPGHPNTEAFF.

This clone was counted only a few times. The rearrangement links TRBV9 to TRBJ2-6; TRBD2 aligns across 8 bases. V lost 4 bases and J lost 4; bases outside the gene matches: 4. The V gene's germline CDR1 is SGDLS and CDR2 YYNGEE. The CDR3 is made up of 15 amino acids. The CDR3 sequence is CASSREGAGANVLTF. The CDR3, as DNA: TGTGCCAGCAGCCGGGAGGGTGCAGGGGCCAACGTCCTGACTTTC.

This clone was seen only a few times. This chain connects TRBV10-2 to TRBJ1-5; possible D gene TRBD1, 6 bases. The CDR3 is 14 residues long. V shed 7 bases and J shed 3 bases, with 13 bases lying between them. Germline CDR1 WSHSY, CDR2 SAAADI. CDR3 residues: CASTGQGHNQPQHF. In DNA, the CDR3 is TGCGCCAGCACAGGGCAGGGGCACAATCAGCCCCAGCATTTT.

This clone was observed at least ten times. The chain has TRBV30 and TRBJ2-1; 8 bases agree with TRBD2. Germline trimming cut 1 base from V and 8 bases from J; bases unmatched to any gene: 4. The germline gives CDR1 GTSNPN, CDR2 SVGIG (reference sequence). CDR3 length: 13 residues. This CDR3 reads CAWSAGLGDEQFF. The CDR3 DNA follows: TGTGCCTGGAGTGCGGGACTAGGGGATGAGCAGTTCTTC. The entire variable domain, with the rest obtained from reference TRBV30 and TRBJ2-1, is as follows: SQTIHQWPATLVQPVGSPLSLECTVEGTSNPNLYWYRQAAGRGLQLLFYSVGIGQISSEVPQNLSASRPQDRQFILSSKKLLLSDSGFYLCAWSAGLGDEQFFGPGTRLTVL.

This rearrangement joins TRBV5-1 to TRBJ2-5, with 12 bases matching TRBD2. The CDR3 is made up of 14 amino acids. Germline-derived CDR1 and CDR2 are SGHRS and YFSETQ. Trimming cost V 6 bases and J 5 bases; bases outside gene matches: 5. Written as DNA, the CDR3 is TGCGCCAGCACCCTGACTAGCGGGGGTGAGACCCAGTACTTC. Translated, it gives CASTLTSGGETQYF.

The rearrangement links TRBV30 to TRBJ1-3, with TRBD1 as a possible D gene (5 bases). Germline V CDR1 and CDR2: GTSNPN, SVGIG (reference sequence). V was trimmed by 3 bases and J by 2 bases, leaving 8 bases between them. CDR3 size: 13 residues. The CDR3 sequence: CAWSFRAGNTIYF. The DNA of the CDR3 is TGTGCCTGGAGCTTCAGGGCTGGAAACACCATATATTTT.

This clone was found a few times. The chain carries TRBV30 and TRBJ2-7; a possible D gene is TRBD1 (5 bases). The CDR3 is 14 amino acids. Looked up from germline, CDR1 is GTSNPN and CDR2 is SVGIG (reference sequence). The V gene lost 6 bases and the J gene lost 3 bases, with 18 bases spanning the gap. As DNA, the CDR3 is TGTGCCTGTGAAGTCTCAGGGAACGACTACGAGCAGTACTTC. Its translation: CACEVSGNDYEQYF.

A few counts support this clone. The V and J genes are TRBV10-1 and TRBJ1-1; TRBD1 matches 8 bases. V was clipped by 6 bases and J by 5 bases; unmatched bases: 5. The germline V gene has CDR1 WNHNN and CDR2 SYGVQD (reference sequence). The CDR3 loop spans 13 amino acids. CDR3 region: CASSDRGWTEAFF. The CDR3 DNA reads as TGCGCCAGCAGCGACAGGGGTTGGACTGAAGCTTTCTTT.

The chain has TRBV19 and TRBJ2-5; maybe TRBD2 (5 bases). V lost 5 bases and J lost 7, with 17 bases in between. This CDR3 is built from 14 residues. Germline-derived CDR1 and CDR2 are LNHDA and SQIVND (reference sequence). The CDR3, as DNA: TGTGCCAGTAGTGAGGGTGTGACTGGTGGGACCCAGTACTTC. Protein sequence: CASSEGVTGGTQYF.

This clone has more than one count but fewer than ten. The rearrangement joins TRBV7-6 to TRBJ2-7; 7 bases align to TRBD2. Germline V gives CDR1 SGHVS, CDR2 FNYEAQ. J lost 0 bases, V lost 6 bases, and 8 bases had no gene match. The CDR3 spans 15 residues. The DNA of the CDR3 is TGTGCCAGCAGAAGACTAGCCGACTCCTCCTACGAGCAGTACTTC. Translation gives CASRRLADSSYEQYF.

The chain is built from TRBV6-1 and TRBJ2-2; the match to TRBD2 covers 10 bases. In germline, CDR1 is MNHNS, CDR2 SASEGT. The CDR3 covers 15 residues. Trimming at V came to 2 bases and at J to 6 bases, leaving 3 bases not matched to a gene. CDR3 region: CASSELAGVPGELFF. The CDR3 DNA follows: TGTGCCAGCAGTGAACTAGCGGGAGTACCCGGGGAGCTGTTTTTT.

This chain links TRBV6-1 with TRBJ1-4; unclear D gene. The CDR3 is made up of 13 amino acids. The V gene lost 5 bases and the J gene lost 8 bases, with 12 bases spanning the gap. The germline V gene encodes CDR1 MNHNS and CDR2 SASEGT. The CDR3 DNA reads TGTGCCAGCAGTAGAGGGCAGAGGGAAAAACTGTTTTTT. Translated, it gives CASSRGQREKLFF.

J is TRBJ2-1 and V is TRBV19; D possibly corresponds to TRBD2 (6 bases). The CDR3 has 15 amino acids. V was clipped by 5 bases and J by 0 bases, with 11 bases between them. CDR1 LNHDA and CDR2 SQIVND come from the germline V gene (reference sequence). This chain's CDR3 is CASSLDYLSYNEQFF. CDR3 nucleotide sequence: TGTGCCAGTAGTTTGGACTACCTCTCCTACAATGAGCAGTTCTTC.

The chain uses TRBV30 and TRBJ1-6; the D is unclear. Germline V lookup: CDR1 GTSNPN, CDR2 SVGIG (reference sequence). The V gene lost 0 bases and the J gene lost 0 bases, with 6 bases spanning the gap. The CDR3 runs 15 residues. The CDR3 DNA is TGTGCCTGGAGTGTACAGAGCTCCTATAATTCACCCCTCCACTTT. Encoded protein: CAWSVQSSYNSPLHF.

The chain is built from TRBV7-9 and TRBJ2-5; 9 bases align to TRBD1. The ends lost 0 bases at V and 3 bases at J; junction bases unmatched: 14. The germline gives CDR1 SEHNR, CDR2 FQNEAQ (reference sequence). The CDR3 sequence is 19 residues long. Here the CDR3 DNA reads TGTGCCAGCAGCTTAGCGGGGACAGGGAGAGCCCTGACGAAAGAGACCCAGTACTTC. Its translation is CASSLAGTGRALTKETQYF.